This T cell receptor beta chain derives from a study of T cell responses to AZD1222 COVID-19 vaccine. V lost 4 bases and J lost 4, with 13 bases in between. The CDR3 spans 14 residues. Germline CDR1 reads SGDLS; CDR2 reads YYNGEE. The table came from immunoSEQ multiplex PCR; TCRdb's copy has only in-frame clones and leaves some out. The sample lists around 65,000 clones; roughly four fifths were seen once. Study-wide results and caveats: Baseline serostatus was positive in only a handful of AZD1222 recipients. Reports indicate that nearly half of spike-specific TCRs are directed at unmutated variant regions.

As concerns this clone: Its target is unknown.

The chain uses TRBV9 and TRBJ2-3; either TRBD1 or TRBD2 may supply D (6 bases each). The source is an adult who received the AZD1222 COVID-19 vaccine. The sample consisted of peripheral blood, taken 28 days after the second AZD1222 dose. CDR3 region: CASSSGGGADTQYF. As DNA, the CDR3 is TGTGCCAGCAGCTCCGGGGGCGGCGCAGATACGCAGTATTTT.